One T cell receptor beta chain is described in this entry. These data belong to a study of PD-L1 blockade in urothelial cancer. Study overall: From 0 to 3 prior chemotherapy regimens had been given to the patients. Analyses used blood from 3 weeks (second dose) and 6 weeks after treatment start.

Time point defined: pretreatment peripheral blood. The table came from immunoSEQ multiplex PCR; TCRdb's copy has only in-frame clones and leaves some out. The sample contains roughly 67,000 clones, around 88% of which appear only once. CDR3 size: 15 residues. V shed 3 bases and J 2 bases; nucleotides not matched to a gene: 2. CDR1 and CDR2 from the germline V gene are KGHSH and LQKENI. Sequencing was performed on PBMCs, taken around atezolizumab (anti-PD-L1) treatment. The chain uses TRBV18 and TRBJ2-1; 9 bases match TRBD1. The clonotype originates from a man in his sixties with urothelial cancer. The CDR3 DNA reads as TGTGCCAGCTCACCGGGACAGGGCACCTACAATGAGCAGTTCTTC. Its translation is CASSPGQGTYNEQFF.